This TCR beta chain was profiled in a study of shared clonotypes between healthy human individuals. The method was immunoSEQ multiplex PCR; TCRdb's version includes in-frame clones alone and lacks a portion of them. Here the sample spans over 2 million clones, about 94% being singletons. Trimming pared 6 bases from V and 2 bases from J, leaving 14 bases between. The CDR3 loop spans 14 amino acids. CDR1 and CDR2 (germline): SEHNR, FQNEAQ (reference sequence). Naivety among CD8 cells was defined by CD45RO negativity and positive CCR7 selection, thereby excluding terminally differentiated effector memory CD45RA+ cells.

The receptor was derived from a man in his late teens or twenties in good health. The chain combines TRBV7-9 with TRBJ2-7; D uncertain. The sequenced material came from naive CD8+ T cells sorted from blood. The CDR3 nucleotides are TGTGCCAGCAGTCTCCAGGACGGCCCCTACGAGCAGTACTTC. This gives the protein CASSLQDGPYEQYF. The whole variable domain, filled in from reference TRBV7-9 and TRBJ2-7, reads DTGVSQNPRHKITKRGQNVTFRCDPISEHNRLYWYRQTLGQGPEFLTYFQNEAQLEKSRLLSDRFSAERPKGSFSTLEIQRTEQGDSAMYLCASSLQDGPYEQYFGPGTRLTVT.